This record concerns one T cell receptor beta chain sequence. Antigen specificity is unknown. The record originates from a study of cytotoxic CD8 clonotypes in ibrutinib-treated CLL. Looking at the study overall: Response sampling came at median around 12 months of treatment, ranging about 6 to 40 months.

The germline V gene has CDR1 SGHRS and CDR2 YFSETQ. CDR3 length: 15 residues. V gave up 2 bases and J gave up 10 bases, with 18 bases separating them. Study findings and constraints: Public clonotypes were rare and shrank or held steady on treatment.

Investigators sought sequencing depths of between 1 in 200,000 and 1 in 1 million T cells. Here immunoSEQ multiplex PCR was the method, and the copy in TCRdb shows in-frame clones only, minus some. The sample contains around 92,000 clones, more than 70% of which appear only once. The specimen comprised PBMCs, sampled after 24 months of ibrutinib treatment. The receptor's source is a human donor with chronic lymphocytic leukemia. V usage is TRBV5-1 and J usage is TRBJ1-4; D might be TRBD1 (5 bases). This CDR3 reads CASSFGDASLGKLFF. CDR3 sequence (DNA): TGCGCCAGCAGCTTCGGGGACGCCTCGTTGGGAAAACTGTTTTTT.